In its sample, the clone carrying this T cell receptor beta chain was seen a few times. What it recognizes is unknown. The V and J ends lost 6 bases and 5 bases respectively, with 16 bases between them. The CDR3 spans 15 residues. The sample is drawn from a study of identical twins. Carrying unique molecular identifiers, the cDNA also gained a universal primer site through template switching. In TCRdb, the 5' RACE reads were re-called with MiXCR into one record per CDR3 protein. The repertoire holds about 280,000 distinct CDR3 sequences, with more than 6.5% as singletons. Study-level results: Memory repertoires showed no such pattern, whereas abundant cord blood beta clonotypes carried fewer insertions.

These data were also filed under a second study, of yellow fever vaccine responses in identical twins.

The TCR originated in a woman in her late teens or twenties in good health. V usage is TRBV12-3 or TRBV12-4 and J usage is TRBJ2-2, with D tentatively TRBD2 (6 bases). Sequencing was carried out using memory (CD45RO+) T cells sorted from blood. The DNA for the CDR3 is TGTGCCAGCAGACGACTCTGGGGGGAGACCGGGGAGCTGTTTTTT. It is translated as CASRRLWGETGELFF.